These T cell receptor beta chains were read from a single sample in a study of cytomegalovirus exposure and HLA in healthy donors. Measured with immunoSEQ multiplex PCR; TCRdb has only the in-frame clones, and not every one. Among under 150,000 clones listed, roughly 78% were seen once. Sequencing used PBMCs. The receptors were gathered from a man aged 50-59 years in good health and CMV-seropositive. Each CDR3 is given with its conserved first and last residue. Fields, in order: J gene, V gene, D gene, clone size, CDR3 protein, CDR3 DNA. D genes are given only for firm matches. Clone sizes are given selectively: once, few, many, or a class where the clone is expanded.

j_call: TRBJ2-7; v_call: TRBV7-9; d_call: .; clone_size: .; cdr3_aa: CSSSQGLAGTEQYF; cdr3_nt: TGTTCCAGCAGCCAGGGACTTGCGGGAACCGAGCAGTACTTC
j_call: TRBJ1-3; v_call: TRBV4-2; d_call: TRBD1; clone_size: .; cdr3_aa: CASSRFGTGSGNTIYF; cdr3_nt: TGTGCCAGCAGCCGTTTCGGGACAGGCTCTGGAAACACCATATATTTT
j_call: TRBJ1-2; v_call: TRBV19; d_call: .; clone_size: .; cdr3_aa: CASTGLTNYGYTF; cdr3_nt: TGTGCAAGTACTGGACTTACTAACTATGGCTACACCTTC
j_call: TRBJ2-1; v_call: TRBV25-1; d_call: TRBD2; clone_size: .; cdr3_aa: CASSPGTSGRYNEQFF; cdr3_nt: TGTGCCAGCAGCCCCGGGACTAGCGGGAGGTACAATGAGCAGTTCTTC
j_call: TRBJ2-2; v_call: TRBV7-3; d_call: TRBD2; clone_size: .; cdr3_aa: CASSLAAGAPGELFF; cdr3_nt: TGTGCCAGCAGCTTAGCAGCGGGAGCCCCCGGGGAGCTGTTTTTT
j_call: TRBJ2-4; v_call: TRBV7-8; d_call: TRBD2; clone_size: .; cdr3_aa: CASSPSGGRWNIQYF; cdr3_nt: TGTGCCAGCAGCCCCTCGGGGGGGAGGTGGAACATTCAGTACTTC
j_call: TRBJ2-7; v_call: TRBV11-3; d_call: .; clone_size: few; cdr3_aa: CASSLRGSGDEQYF; cdr3_nt: TGTGCCAGCAGCTTGCGGGGCTCGGGGGACGAGCAGTACTTC
j_call: TRBJ2-7; v_call: TRBV5-4; d_call: TRBD2; clone_size: .; cdr3_aa: CASSLEAGGRYEQYF; cdr3_nt: TGTGCCAGCAGCTTGGAAGCGGGGGGGCGCTACGAGCAGTACTTC
j_call: TRBJ2-1; v_call: TRBV7-8; d_call: .; clone_size: once; cdr3_aa: CASSFYEQYNEQFF; cdr3_nt: TGTGCCAGCAGCTTCTACGAACAGTACAATGAGCAGTTCTTC
j_call: TRBJ2-5; v_call: TRBV5-6; d_call: TRBD1; clone_size: few; cdr3_aa: CASLGQGQLRETQYF; cdr3_nt: TGTGCCAGCTTAGGACAGGGGCAACTCCGGGAGACCCAGTACTTC
j_call: TRBJ1-2; v_call: TRBV7-2; d_call: TRBD1; clone_size: .; cdr3_aa: CASSLRQGAHGYTF; cdr3_nt: TGTGCCAGCAGCCTCCGACAGGGGGCTCATGGCTACACCTTC
j_call: TRBJ2-3; v_call: TRBV9; d_call: TRBD2; clone_size: .; cdr3_aa: CASSRREVAGDTQYF; cdr3_nt: TGTGCCAGCAGCCGCAGAGAAGTAGCGGGAGATACGCAGTATTTT
j_call: TRBJ2-1; v_call: TRBV27; d_call: TRBD2; clone_size: .; cdr3_aa: CASALGASGGDIEFF; cdr3_nt: TGTGCCAGCGCCCTGGGGGCTAGCGGGGGGGATATCGAGTTCTTC
j_call: TRBJ2-3; v_call: TRBV5-5; d_call: TRBD1; clone_size: .; cdr3_aa: CASSLAGQGDTQYF; cdr3_nt: TGTGCCAGCAGCTTGGCCGGACAGGGGGATACGCAGTATTTT
j_call: TRBJ1-1; v_call: TRBV6-1; d_call: .; clone_size: .; cdr3_aa: CASSDQSYTEAFF; cdr3_nt: TGTGCCAGCAGTGATCAGTCGTACACTGAAGCTTTCTTT
j_call: TRBJ1-5; v_call: TRBV6-1; d_call: .; clone_size: .; cdr3_aa: CASTPGGKNQPQHF; cdr3_nt: TGTGCCAGCACCCCGGGGGGGAAGAATCAGCCCCAGCATTTT
j_call: TRBJ2-7; v_call: TRBV5-4; d_call: TRBD1; clone_size: few; cdr3_aa: CASSSRDRGYEQYF; cdr3_nt: TGTGCCAGCAGTTCCCGGGACAGGGGTTACGAGCAGTACTTC
j_call: TRBJ2-2; v_call: TRBV7-9; d_call: TRBD2; clone_size: .; cdr3_aa: CASSGQRGNTGELFF; cdr3_nt: TGTGCCAGCAGCGGCCAGCGGGGAAACACCGGGGAGCTGTTTTTT
j_call: TRBJ2-5; v_call: TRBV5-4; d_call: .; clone_size: .; cdr3_aa: CASSPRSSAQETQYF; cdr3_nt: TGTGCCAGCAGCCCGAGGAGTAGCGCTCAAGAGACCCAGTACTTC
j_call: TRBJ2-5; v_call: TRBV6-5; d_call: TRBD2; clone_size: once; cdr3_aa: CASSYSTAGDGETQYF; cdr3_nt: TGTGCCAGCAGTTACTCGACAGCGGGAGACGGAGAGACCCAGTACTTC
j_call: TRBJ2-2; v_call: TRBV6-1; d_call: .; clone_size: .; cdr3_aa: CASRGAQTGELFF; cdr3_nt: TGTGCCAGCAGGGGGGCGCAAACCGGGGAGCTGTTTTTT
j_call: TRBJ2-7; v_call: TRBV5-1; d_call: TRBD1; clone_size: .; cdr3_aa: CASSLGPGQPYEQYF; cdr3_nt: TGCGCCAGCAGCTTGGGGCCGGGACAGCCCTACGAGCAGTACTTC
j_call: TRBJ2-7; v_call: TRBV5-1; d_call: .; clone_size: .; cdr3_aa: CASTEASQGSTEQYF; cdr3_nt: TGCGCCAGCACGGAGGCCTCACAGGGCTCTACCGAGCAGTACTTC
j_call: TRBJ1-4; v_call: TRBV5-5; d_call: .; clone_size: .; cdr3_aa: CASSLEPGRGEKLFF; cdr3_nt: TGTGCCAGCAGCTTGGAACCAGGACGAGGGGAAAAACTGTTTTTT
j_call: TRBJ1-1; v_call: TRBV5-1; d_call: TRBD1; clone_size: .; cdr3_aa: CASSSTGAPEAFF; cdr3_nt: TGCGCCAGCAGCTCAACAGGGGCCCCTGAAGCTTTCTTT
j_call: TRBJ2-2; v_call: TRBV14; d_call: TRBD2; clone_size: once; cdr3_aa: CASSQGLAAYTGELFF; cdr3_nt: TGTGCCAGCAGCCAAGGACTAGCGGCATACACCGGGGAGCTGTTTTTT
j_call: TRBJ2-2; v_call: TRBV5-5; d_call: .; clone_size: .; cdr3_aa: CASSLTGPWSGELFF; cdr3_nt: TGTGCCAGCAGCTTGACAGGGCCTTGGTCCGGGGAGCTGTTTTTT
j_call: TRBJ2-3; v_call: TRBV5-5; d_call: .; clone_size: .; cdr3_aa: CASSFEGADTQYF; cdr3_nt: TGTGCCAGCAGCTTCGAGGGGGCAGATACGCAGTATTTT
j_call: TRBJ2-3; v_call: TRBV5-8; d_call: .; clone_size: .; cdr3_aa: CASSPGLGTDTQYF; cdr3_nt: TGTGCCAGCAGCCCCGGACTGGGCACAGATACGCAGTATTTT
j_call: TRBJ1-1; v_call: TRBV5-4; d_call: .; clone_size: .; cdr3_aa: CASSLVLTAGLNTEAFF; cdr3_nt: TGTGCCAGCAGCTTGGTGCTGACAGCCGGTTTGAACACTGAAGCTTTCTTT
j_call: TRBJ2-7; v_call: TRBV6-5; d_call: .; clone_size: .; cdr3_aa: CASGDSNYEQYF; cdr3_nt: TGTGCCAGCGGCGACAGTAACTACGAGCAGTACTTC
j_call: TRBJ1-1; v_call: TRBV10-2; d_call: .; clone_size: .; cdr3_aa: CASRGATEAFF; cdr3_nt: TGCGCCAGCAGAGGGGCCACTGAAGCTTTCTTT
j_call: TRBJ2-1; v_call: TRBV9; d_call: .; clone_size: once; cdr3_aa: CASSVVAEGYNEQFF; cdr3_nt: TGTGCCAGCAGCGTAGTAGCGGAGGGATACAATGAGCAGTTCTTC
j_call: TRBJ2-7; v_call: TRBV5-1; d_call: TRBD1; clone_size: .; cdr3_aa: CASRPTGDTYEQYF; cdr3_nt: TGCGCCAGCAGACCCACAGGGGATACCTACGAGCAGTACTTC
j_call: TRBJ2-3; v_call: TRBV5-1; d_call: TRBD2; clone_size: .; cdr3_aa: CASSFGGTSGETQYF; cdr3_nt: TGCGCCAGCAGCTTTGGGGGGACTAGCGGGGAAACGCAGTATTTT
j_call: TRBJ1-3; v_call: TRBV7-9; d_call: .; clone_size: .; cdr3_aa: CASSFLDTLGKGNTIYF; cdr3_nt: TGTGCCAGCAGTTTTCTGGACACCCTAGGAAAAGGAAACACCATATATTTT
j_call: TRBJ2-5; v_call: TRBV11-2; d_call: TRBD2; clone_size: .; cdr3_aa: CASSSVAGPQETQYF; cdr3_nt: TGTGCCAGCAGCTCTGTAGCGGGGCCTCAAGAGACCCAGTACTTC
j_call: TRBJ2-7; v_call: TRBV11-2; d_call: .; clone_size: once; cdr3_aa: CASSFLGGREIGEQYF; cdr3_nt: TGTGCCAGCAGCTTCCTGGGGGGTCGGGAGATCGGCGAGCAGTACTTC
j_call: TRBJ1-5; v_call: TRBV27; d_call: .; clone_size: .; cdr3_aa: CASSLTGSQPQHF; cdr3_nt: TGTGCCAGCAGTCTAACAGGGTCCCAGCCCCAGCATTTT
j_call: TRBJ2-7; v_call: TRBV5-4; d_call: .; clone_size: few; cdr3_aa: CASSPDSRSYEQYF; cdr3_nt: TGTGCCAGCAGCCCCGACAGTCGTTCCTACGAGCAGTACTTC
j_call: TRBJ1-1; v_call: TRBV5-1; d_call: TRBD1; clone_size: .; cdr3_aa: CASSSRQGQGASEAFF; cdr3_nt: TGCGCCAGCAGCTCAAGGCAGGGACAGGGGGCTTCTGAAGCTTTCTTT
j_call: TRBJ2-2; v_call: TRBV29-1; d_call: TRBD1; clone_size: .; cdr3_aa: CSVRDRGFTGELFF; cdr3_nt: TGCAGCGTTCGGGACAGGGGATTTACCGGGGAGCTGTTTTTT